The clone carrying this T cell receptor beta chain was detected once. The CDR3 sequence is 17 residues long. Germline V lookup: CDR1 SGHTA, CDR2 FQGNSA. V lost 0 bases, J lost 2 bases, and 9 bases stayed unmatched. Some clones are missing from TCRdb's copy, which holds only in-frame ones; the method was immunoSEQ multiplex PCR. Of 2,500,000 or so clones detected, about 92% appear once; the ten largest clones hold about 0.13%. This sample was included in a study of shared clonotypes between healthy human individuals. Donors comprised only Caucasian adults living in Nashville, Tennessee. Sequencing was performed on naive CD4+ T cells sorted from blood. Subset denoted: CD45RA+ positively selected. The rearrangement links TRBV7-2 to TRBJ1-1; 7 nucleotides align to TRBD1. The receptor was isolated from a man aged 18 to 29 in good health. CDR3 protein: CASSLAPDRSLNTEAFF. The CDR3 bases are TGTGCCAGCAGCTTAGCCCCGGACAGGAGTTTAAACACTGAAGCTTTCTTT.